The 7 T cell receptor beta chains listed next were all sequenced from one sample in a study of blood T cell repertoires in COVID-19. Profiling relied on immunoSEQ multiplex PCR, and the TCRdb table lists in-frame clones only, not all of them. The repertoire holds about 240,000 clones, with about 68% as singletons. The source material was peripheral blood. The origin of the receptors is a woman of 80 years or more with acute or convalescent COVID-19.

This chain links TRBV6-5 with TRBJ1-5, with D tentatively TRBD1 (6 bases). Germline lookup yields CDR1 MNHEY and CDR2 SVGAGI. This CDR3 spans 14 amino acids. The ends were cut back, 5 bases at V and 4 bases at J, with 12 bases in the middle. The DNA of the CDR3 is TGTGCCAGCAGTCAGGGGAGGGGAAATCAGCCCCAGCATTTT. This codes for CASSQGRGNQPQHF.

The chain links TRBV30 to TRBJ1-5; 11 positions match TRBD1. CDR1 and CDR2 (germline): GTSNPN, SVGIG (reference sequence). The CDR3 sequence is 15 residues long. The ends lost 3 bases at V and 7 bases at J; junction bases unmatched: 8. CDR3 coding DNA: TGTGCCTGGAGCTGGACAGGGGGCGCCGGACAGCCCCAGCATTTT. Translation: CAWSWTGGAGQPQHF.

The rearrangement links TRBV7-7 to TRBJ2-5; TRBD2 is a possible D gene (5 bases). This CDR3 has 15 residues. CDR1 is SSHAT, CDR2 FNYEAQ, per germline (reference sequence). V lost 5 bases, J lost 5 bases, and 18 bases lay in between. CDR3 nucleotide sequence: TGTGCCAGCAGCCTCTCCTCTAGCTTGGCGGAGACCCAGTACTTC. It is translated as CASSLSSSLAETQYF. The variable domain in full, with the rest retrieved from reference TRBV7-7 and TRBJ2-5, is GAGVSQSPRYKVTKRGQDVTLRCDPISSHATLYWYQQALGQGPEFLTYFNYEAQPDKSGLPSDRFSAERPEGSISTLTIQRTEQRDSAMYRCASSLSSSLAETQYFGPGTRLLVL.

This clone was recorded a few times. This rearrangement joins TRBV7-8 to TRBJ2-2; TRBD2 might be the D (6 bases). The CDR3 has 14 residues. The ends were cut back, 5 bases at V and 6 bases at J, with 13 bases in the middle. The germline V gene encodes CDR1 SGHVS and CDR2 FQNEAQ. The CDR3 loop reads CASSPRRGPGELFF. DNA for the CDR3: TGTGCCAGCAGCCCGCGGCGGGGACCCGGGGAGCTGTTTTTT. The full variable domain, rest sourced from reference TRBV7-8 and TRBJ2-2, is GAGVSQSPRYKVAKRGQDVALRCDPISGHVSLFWYQQALGQGPEFLTYFQNEAQLDKSGLPSDRFFAERPEGSVSTLKIQRTQQEDSAVYLCASSPRRGPGELFFGEGSRLTVL.

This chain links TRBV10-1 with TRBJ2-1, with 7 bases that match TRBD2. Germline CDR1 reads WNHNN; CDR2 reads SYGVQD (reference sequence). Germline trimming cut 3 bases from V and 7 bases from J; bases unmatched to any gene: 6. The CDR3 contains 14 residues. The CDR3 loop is CASSDPGLKNEQFF. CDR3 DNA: TGCGCCAGCAGTGACCCGGGACTAAAGAATGAGCAGTTCTTC.

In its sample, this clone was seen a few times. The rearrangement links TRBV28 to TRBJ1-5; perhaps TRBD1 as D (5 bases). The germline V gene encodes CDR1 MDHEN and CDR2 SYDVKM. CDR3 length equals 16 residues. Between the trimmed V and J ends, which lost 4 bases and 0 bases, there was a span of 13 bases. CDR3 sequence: CASSSLDSYSNQPQHF. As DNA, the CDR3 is TGTGCCAGCAGTTCCCTAGACAGTTATAGCAATCAGCCCCAGCATTTT.

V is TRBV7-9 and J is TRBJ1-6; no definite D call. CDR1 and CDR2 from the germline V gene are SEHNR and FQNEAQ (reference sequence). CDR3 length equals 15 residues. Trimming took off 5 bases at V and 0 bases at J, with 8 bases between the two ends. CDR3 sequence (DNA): TGTGCCAGCAGCCCAACAGCCTCCTATAATTCACCCCTCCACTTT. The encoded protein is CASSPTASYNSPLHF.